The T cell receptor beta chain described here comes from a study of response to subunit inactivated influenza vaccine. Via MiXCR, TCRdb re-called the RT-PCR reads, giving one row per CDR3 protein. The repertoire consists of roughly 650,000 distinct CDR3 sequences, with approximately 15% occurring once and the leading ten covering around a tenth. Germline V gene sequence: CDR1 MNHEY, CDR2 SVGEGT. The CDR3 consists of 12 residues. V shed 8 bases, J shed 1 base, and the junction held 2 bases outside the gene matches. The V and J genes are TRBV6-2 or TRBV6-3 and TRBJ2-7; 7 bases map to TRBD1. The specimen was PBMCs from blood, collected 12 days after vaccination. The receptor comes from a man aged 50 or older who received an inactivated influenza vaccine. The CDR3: CASLTGSYEQYF. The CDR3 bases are TGTGCCAGCCTGACAGGGTCCTACGAGCAGTACTTC.